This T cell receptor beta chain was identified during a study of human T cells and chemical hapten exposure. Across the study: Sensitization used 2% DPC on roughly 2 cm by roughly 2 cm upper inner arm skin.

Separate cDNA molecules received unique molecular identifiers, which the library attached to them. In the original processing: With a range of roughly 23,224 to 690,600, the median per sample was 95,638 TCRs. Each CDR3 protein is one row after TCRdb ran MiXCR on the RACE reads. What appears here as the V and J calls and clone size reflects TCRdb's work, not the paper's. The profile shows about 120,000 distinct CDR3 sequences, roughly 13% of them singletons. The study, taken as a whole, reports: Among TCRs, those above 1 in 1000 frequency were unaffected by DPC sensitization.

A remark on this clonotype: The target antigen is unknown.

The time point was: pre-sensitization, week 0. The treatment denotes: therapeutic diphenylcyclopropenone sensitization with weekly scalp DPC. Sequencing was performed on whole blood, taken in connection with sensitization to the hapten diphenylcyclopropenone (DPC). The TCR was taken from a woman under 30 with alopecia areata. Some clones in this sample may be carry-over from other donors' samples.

CDR3 in DNA: TGTGCCAGCAGCAGACTAGCGGGTCTACCCTACGAGCAGTACTTC. Translating gives CASSRLAGLPYEQYF. The chain combines TRBV3-1 with TRBJ2-7; 10 bases match TRBD2. Germline CDR1 LGHDT, CDR2 YNNKEL (reference sequence). This CDR3 has 15 amino acids. With 5 bases clipped from V and 2 bases from J, the junction kept 6 bases outside the gene matches.